This TCR beta chain was captured by sequencing in a study of CD8 T cells in Susac syndrome. Study results and caveats: Only a relatively small number of individuals were included in the TCR sequencing and HLA analysis.

Sequencing of TCR beta drew on CD8+ and CD4+ T cells from blood. The CD8+ and CD4+ T cells were isolated magnetically using a negative isolation approach, whereas the TEMRA cells were enriched by FACS. As for this clonotype: The antigen remains unidentified.

Random hexamers were used to reverse transcribe the RNA input (about 0.5 to 1 ug). TCRdb independently ran MiXCR on the immunoSEQ multiplex PCR reads; one entry per CDR3 protein. In the table there are roughly 200,000 distinct CDR3 sequences, approximately 95% of which are singletons. V shed 4 bases and J shed 8 bases, with 16 bases lying between them. Germline V gives CDR1 SGDLS, CDR2 YYNGEE. This CDR3 spans 15 amino acids. Sequenced input: CD4+ T cells from PBMCs. This TCR was recovered from a human donor with multiple sclerosis. V is TRBV9 and J is TRBJ1-6; weak D call: TRBD1 (5 bases). The CDR3 loop reads CASSLLGGGDSPLHF. CDR3 in DNA: TGTGCCAGCAGCCTACTCGGGGGGGGAGATTCACCCCTCCACTTT.